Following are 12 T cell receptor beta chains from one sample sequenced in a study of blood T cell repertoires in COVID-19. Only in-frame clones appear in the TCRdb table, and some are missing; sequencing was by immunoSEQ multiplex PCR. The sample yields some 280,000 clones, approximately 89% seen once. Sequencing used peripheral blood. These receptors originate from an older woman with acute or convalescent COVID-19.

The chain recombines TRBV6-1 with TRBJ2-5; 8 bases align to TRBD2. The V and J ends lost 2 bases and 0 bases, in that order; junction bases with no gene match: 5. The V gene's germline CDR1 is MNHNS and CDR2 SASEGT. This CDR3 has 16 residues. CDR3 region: CASSELGGGNQETQYF. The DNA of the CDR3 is TGTGCCAGCAGTGAACTTGGCGGGGGGAACCAAGAGACCCAGTACTTC.

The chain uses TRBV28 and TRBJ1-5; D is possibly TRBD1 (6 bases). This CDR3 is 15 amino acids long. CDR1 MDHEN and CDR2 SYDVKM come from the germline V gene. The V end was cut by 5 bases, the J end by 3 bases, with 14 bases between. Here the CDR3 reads CASSLPQGTNQPQHF. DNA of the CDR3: TGTGCCAGCAGTCTACCACAGGGCACCAATCAGCCCCAGCATTTT.

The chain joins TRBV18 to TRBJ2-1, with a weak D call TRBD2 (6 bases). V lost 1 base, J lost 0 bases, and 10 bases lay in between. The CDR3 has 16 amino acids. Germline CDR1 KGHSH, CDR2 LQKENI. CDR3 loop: CASSPRAGYSYNEQFF. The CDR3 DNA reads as TGTGCCAGCTCACCACGGGCGGGGTACTCCTACAATGAGCAGTTCTTC.

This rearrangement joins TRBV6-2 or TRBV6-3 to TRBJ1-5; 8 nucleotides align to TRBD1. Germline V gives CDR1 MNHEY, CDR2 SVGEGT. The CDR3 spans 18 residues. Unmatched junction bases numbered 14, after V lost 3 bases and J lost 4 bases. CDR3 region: CASSYSRNRGYQNQPQHF. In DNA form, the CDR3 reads TGTGCCAGCAGTTATTCAAGGAACAGGGGGTATCAAAATCAGCCCCAGCATTTT.

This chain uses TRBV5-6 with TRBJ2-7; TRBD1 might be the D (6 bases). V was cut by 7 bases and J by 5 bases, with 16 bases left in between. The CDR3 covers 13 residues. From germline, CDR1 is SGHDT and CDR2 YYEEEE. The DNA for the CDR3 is TGTGCCAGCGTAATGGCCAGGGGCAACGAGCAGTACTTC. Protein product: CASVMARGNEQYF.

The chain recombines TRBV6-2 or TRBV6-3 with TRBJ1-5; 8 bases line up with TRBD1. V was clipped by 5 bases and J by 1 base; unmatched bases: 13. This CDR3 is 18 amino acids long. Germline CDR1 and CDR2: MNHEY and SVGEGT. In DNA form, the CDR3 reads TGTGCCAGCAGTCAGACCGGACAGGGTATTGTAAGCAATCAGCCCCAGCATTTT. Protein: CASSQTGQGIVSNQPQHF.

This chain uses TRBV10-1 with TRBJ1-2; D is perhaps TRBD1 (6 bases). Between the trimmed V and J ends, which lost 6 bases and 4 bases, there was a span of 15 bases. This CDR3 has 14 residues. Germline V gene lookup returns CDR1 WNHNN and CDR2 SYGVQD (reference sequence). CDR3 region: CASRWAGAGYGYTF. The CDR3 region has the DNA TGCGCCAGCAGGTGGGCGGGGGCGGGCTATGGCTACACCTTC.

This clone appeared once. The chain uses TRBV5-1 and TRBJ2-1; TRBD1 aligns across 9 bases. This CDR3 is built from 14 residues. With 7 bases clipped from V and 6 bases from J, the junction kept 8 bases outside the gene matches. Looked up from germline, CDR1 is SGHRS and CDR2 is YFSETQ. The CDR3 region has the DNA TGCGCCAGCCTTGATACAGGGGGCATCAATGAGCAGTTCTTC. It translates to CASLDTGGINEQFF. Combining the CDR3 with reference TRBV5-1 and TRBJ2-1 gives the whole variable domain KAGVTQTPRYLIKTRGQQVTLSCSPISGHRSVSWYQQTPGQGLQFLFEYFSETQRNKGNFPGRFSGRQFSNSRSEMNVSTLELGDSALYLCASLDTGGINEQFFGPGTRLTVL.

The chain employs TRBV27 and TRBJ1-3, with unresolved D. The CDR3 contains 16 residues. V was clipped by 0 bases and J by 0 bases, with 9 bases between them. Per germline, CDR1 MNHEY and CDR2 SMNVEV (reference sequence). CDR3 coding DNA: TGTGCCAGCAGTTTATCCTCAGGACTCTCTGGAAACACCATATATTTT. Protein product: CASSLSSGLSGNTIYF.

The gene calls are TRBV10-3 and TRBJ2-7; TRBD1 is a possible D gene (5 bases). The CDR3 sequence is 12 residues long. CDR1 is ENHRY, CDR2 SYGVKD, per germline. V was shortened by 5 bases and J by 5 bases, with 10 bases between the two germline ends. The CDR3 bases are TGTGCCATCAGTATACAGGAGAACGAGCAGTACTTC. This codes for CAISIQENEQYF.

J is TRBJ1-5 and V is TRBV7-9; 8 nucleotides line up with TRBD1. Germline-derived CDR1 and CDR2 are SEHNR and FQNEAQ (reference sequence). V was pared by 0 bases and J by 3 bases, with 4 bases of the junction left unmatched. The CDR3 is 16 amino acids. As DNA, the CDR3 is TGTGCCAGCAGCTTAGCAAGGACAGGGAACAATCAGCCCCAGCATTTT. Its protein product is CASSLARTGNNQPQHF.

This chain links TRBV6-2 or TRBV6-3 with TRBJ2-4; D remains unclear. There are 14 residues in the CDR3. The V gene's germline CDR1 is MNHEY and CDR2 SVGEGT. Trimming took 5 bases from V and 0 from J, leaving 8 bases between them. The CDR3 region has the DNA TGTGCCAGCAGTCTCCCAGGAGCCAAAAACATTCAGTACTTC. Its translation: CASSLPGAKNIQYF.